Included here is one T cell receptor beta chain sequence, with context. Trimming left V 5 bases short and J 5 bases short, with 10 bases between. The CDR3 contains 13 residues. Per germline, CDR1 LGHNT and CDR2 FRNRAP. These data belong to a study of T cell responses to AZD1222 COVID-19 vaccine. The analysis combined second doses at about 4 or about 12 weeks. Profiled with immunoSEQ multiplex PCR; TCRdb holds only in-frame clones, not every one. The sample has tens of thousands of clones, over 70% seen once. V is TRBV12-5 and J is TRBJ2-1; D call uncertain. This receptor was identified in an adult who received the AZD1222 COVID-19 vaccine. This material consisted of peripheral blood, taken 28 days after the second AZD1222 dose. The CDR3: CASGATRDNEQFF. In nucleotides, the CDR3 is TGTGCTAGTGGTGCGACCAGAGACAATGAGCAGTTCTTC.